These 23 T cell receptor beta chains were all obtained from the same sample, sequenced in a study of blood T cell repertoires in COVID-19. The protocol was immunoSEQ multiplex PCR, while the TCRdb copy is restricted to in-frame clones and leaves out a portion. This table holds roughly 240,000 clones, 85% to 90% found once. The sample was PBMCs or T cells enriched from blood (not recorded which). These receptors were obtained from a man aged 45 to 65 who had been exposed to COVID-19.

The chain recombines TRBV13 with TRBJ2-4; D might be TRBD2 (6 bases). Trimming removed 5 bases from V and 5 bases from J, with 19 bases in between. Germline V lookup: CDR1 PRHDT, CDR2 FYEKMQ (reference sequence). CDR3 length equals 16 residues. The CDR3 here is CASSPWGTEGQNIQYF. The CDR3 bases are TGTGCCAGCAGCCCTTGGGGGACTGAGGGCCAAAACATTCAGTACTTC.

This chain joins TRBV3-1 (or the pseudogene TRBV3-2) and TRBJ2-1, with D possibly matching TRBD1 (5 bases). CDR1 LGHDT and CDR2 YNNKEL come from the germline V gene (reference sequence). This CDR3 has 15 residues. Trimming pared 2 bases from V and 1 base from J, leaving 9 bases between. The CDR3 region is CASSQWSGSYNEQFF. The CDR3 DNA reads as TGTGCCAGCAGCCAATGGTCAGGGTCCTACAATGAGCAGTTCTTC.

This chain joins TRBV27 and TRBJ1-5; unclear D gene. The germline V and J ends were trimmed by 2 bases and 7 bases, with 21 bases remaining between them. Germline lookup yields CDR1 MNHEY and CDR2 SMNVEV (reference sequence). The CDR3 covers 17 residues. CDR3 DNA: TGTGCCAGCAGTTTAATTACGTCTTGGGCAGGCCGGCAGCCCCAGCATTTT. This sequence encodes CASSLITSWAGRQPQHF.

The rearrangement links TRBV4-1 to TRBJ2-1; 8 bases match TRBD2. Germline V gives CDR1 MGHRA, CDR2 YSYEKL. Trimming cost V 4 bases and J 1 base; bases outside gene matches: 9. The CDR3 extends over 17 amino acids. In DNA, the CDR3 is TGCGCCAGCAGCCCAAGGGCTAGCGGGCCGTCCTACAATGAGCAGTTCTTC. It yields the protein CASSPRASGPSYNEQFF.

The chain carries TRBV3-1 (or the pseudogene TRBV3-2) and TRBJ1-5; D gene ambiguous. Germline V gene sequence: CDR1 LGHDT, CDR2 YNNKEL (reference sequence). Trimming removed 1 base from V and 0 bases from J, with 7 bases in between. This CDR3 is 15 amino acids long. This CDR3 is CASSQGHHSNQPQHF. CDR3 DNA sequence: TGTGCCAGCAGCCAAGGACACCATAGCAATCAGCCCCAGCATTTT.

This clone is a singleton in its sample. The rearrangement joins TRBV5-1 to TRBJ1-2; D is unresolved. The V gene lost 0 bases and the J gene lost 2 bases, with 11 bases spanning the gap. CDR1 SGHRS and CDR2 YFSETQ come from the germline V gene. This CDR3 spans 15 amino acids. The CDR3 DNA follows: TGCGCCAGCAGCTTGGGTGCACAGATGAACTATGGCTACACCTTC. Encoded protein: CASSLGAQMNYGYTF.

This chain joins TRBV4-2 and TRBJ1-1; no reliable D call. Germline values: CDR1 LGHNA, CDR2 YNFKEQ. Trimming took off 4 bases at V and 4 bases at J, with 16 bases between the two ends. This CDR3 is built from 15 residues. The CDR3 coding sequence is TGTGCCAGCAGCCGCACCGACGGGGTGGCCACTGAAGCTTTCTTT. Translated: CASSRTDGVATEAFF.

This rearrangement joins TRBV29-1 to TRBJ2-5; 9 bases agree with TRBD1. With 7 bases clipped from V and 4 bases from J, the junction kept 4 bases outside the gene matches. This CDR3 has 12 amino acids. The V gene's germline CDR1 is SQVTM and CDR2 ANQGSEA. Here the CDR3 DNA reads TGCAGCGGGGGGACAGGGTTAGAGACCCAGTACTTC. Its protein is CSGGTGLETQYF.

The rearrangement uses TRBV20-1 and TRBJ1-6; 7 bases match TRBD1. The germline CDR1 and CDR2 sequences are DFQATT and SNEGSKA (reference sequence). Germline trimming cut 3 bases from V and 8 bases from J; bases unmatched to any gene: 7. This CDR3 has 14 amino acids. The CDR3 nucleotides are TGCAGTGCTAGTAGGGACAGCCAAGATTCACCCCTCCACTTT. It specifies CSASRDSQDSPLHF.

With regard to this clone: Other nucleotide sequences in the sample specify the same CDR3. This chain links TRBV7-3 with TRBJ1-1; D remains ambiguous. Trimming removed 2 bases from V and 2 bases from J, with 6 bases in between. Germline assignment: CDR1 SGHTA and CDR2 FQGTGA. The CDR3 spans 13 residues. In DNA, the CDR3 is TGTGCCAGCAGCTTACAGGCAAACACTGAAGCTTTCTTT. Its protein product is CASSLQANTEAFF.

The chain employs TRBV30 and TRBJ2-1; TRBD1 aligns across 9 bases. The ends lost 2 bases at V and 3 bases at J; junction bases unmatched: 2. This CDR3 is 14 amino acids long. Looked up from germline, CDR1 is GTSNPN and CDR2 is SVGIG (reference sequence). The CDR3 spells CAWSRGQGYNEQFF. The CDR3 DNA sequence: TGTGCCTGGAGTAGGGGACAGGGCTACAATGAGCAGTTCTTC. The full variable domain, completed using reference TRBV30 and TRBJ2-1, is SQTIHQWPATLVQPVGSPLSLECTVEGTSNPNLYWYRQAAGRGLQLLFYSVGIGQISSEVPQNLSASRPQDRQFILSSKKLLLSDSGFYLCAWSRGQGYNEQFFGPGTRLTVL.

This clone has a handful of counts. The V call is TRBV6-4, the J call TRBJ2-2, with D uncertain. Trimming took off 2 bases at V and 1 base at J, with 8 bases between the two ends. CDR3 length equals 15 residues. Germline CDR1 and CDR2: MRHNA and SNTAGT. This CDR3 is CASSDRPGNTGELFF. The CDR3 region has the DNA TGTGCCAGCAGTGACAGGCCAGGGAACACCGGGGAGCTGTTTTTT.

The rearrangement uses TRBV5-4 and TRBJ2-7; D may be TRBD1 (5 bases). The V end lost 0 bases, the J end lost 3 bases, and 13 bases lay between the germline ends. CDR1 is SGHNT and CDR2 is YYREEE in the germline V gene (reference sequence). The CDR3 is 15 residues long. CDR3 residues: CASSLGLPGNYEQYF. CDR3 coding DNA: TGTGCCAGCAGCTTGGGTTTACCAGGGAACTACGAGCAGTACTTC. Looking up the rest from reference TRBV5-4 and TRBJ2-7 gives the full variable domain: ETGVTQSPTHLIKTRGQQVTLRCSSQSGHNTVSWYQQALGQGPQFIFQYYREEENGRGNFPPRFSGLQFPNYSSELNVNALELDDSALYLCASSLGLPGNYEQYFGPGTRLTVT.

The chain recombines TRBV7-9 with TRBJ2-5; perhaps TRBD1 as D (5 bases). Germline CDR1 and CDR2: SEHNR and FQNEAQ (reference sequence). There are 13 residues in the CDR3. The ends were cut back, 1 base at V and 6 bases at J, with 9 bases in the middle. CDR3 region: CASSLVTAQTQYF. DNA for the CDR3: TGTGCCAGCAGCTTAGTGACAGCCCAGACCCAGTACTTC.

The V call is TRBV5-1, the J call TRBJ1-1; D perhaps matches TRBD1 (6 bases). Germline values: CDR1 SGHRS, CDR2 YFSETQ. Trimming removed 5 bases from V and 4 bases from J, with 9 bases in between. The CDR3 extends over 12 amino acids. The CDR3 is CASRTGSTEAFF. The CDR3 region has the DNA TGCGCCAGCAGAACAGGGAGCACTGAAGCTTTCTTT.

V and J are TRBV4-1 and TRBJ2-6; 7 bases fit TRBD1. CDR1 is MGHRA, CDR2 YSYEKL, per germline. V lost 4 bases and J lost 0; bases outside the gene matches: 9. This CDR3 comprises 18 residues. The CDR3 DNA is TGCGCCAGCAGCCTCCGACAGGGCCTCACCTCTGGGGCCAACGTCCTGACTTTC. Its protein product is CASSLRQGLTSGANVLTF.

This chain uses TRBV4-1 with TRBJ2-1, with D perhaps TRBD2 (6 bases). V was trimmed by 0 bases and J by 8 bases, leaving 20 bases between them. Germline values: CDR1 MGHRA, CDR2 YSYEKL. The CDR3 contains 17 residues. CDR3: CASSQDLGTSYPHEQFF. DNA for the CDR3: TGCGCCAGCAGCCAAGATTTGGGGACTTCATACCCTCATGAGCAGTTCTTC.

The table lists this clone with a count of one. The CDR3 sequence is CASSYSRGLEAFF. The DNA of the CDR3 is TGTGCCAGCAGTTACTCGAGAGGGCTTGAAGCTTTCTTT. The rearrangement joins TRBV6-5 to TRBJ1-1; D unclear. The V and J ends lost 0 bases and 7 bases respectively, with 9 bases between them. CDR3 length equals 13 residues. Germline CDR1 MNHEY, CDR2 SVGAGI.

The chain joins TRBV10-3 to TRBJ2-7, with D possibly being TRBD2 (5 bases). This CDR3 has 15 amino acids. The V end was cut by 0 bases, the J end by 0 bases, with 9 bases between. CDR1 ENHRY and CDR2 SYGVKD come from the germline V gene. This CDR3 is CAISESLGSSYEQYF. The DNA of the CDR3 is TGTGCCATCAGTGAGTCGTTGGGGAGCTCCTACGAGCAGTACTTC.

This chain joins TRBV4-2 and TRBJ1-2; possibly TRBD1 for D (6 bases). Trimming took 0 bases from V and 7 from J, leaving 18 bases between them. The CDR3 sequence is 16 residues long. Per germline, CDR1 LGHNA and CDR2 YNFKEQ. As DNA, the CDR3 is TGTGCCAGCAGCCAAGATTCAGGGACATCGATAGTTGGCTACACCTTC. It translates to CASSQDSGTSIVGYTF.

CDR3 amino acids: CSVEGLAVVNEQFF. As DNA, the CDR3 is TGCAGCGTAGAGGGACTAGCGGTTGTCAATGAGCAGTTCTTC. The rearrangement joins TRBV29-1 to TRBJ2-1; 11 positions agree with TRBD2. The germline V gene encodes CDR1 SQVTM and CDR2 ANQGSEA. The CDR3 spans 14 residues. Trimming took 6 bases from V and 6 from J; bases not matched to a gene: 7.

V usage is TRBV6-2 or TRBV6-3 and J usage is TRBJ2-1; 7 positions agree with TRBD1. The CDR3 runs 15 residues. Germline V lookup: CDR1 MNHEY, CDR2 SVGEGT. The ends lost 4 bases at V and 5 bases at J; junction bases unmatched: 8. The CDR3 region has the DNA TGTGCCAGCAGTTCTTATGTTACAGGGGACAATGAGCAGTTCTTC. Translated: CASSSYVTGDNEQFF.

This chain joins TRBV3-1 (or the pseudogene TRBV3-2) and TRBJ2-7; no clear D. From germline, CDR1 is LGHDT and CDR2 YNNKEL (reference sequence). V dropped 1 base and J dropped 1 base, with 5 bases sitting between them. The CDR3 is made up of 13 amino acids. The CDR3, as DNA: TGTGCCAGCAGCCAAGGTAGTTCCTACGAGCAGTACTTC. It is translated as CASSQGSSYEQYF.